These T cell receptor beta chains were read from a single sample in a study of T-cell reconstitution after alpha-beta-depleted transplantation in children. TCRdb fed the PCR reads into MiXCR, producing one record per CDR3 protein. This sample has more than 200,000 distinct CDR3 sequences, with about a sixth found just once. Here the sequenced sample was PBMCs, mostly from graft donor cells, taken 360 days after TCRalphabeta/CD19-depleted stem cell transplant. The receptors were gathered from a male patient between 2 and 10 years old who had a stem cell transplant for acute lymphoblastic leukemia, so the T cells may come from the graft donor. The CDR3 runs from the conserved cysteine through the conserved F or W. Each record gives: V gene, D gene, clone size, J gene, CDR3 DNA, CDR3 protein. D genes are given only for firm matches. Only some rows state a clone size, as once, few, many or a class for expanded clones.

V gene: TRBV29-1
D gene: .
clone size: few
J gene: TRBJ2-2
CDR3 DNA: TGCAGCGTCACGGTAGGGGAAAACACCGGGGAGCTGTTTTTT
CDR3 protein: CSVTVGENTGELFF

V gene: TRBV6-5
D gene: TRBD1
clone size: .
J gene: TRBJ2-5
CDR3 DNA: TGTGCCAGCAGTTCACAGGGGAGAAGTGAGACCCAGTACTTC
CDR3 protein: CASSSQGRSETQYF

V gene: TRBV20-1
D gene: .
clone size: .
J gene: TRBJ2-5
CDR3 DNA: TGCAGTGCTAGAGAGGGGGCCAGAGAGACCCAGTACTTC
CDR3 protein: CSAREGARETQYF

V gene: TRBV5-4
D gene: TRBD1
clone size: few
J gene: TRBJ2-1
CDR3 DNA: TGTGCCAGCAGCTTGATCCGGGACAGCCCTAACAATGAGCAGTTCTTC
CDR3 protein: CASSLIRDSPNNEQFF

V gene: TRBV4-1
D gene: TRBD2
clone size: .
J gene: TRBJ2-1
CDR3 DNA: TGCGCCAGCAGCCAATCGTTATTAGGACTAGCGGGGAACAATGAGCAGTTCTTC
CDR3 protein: CASSQSLLGLAGNNEQFF

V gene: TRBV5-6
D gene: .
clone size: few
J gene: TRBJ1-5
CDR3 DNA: TGTGCCAGCAGCTTTTCGGCAGGTCTAGGGCCCCAGCATTTT
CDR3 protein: CASSFSAGLGPQHF

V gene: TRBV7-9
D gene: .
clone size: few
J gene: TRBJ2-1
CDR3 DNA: TGTGCCAGCAGCTTAGGGAGGTCAGGGTTTTACTACAATGAGCAGTTCTTC
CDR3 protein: CASSLGRSGFYYNEQFF

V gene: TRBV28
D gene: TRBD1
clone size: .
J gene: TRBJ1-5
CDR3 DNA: TGTGCCAGCAGTTTACCTAGACAGGGGCGACAGCCCCAGCATTTT
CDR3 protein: CASSLPRQGRQPQHF

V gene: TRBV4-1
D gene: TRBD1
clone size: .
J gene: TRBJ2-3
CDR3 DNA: TGCGCCAGCAGCCATTCCGGGACAGGGGGCCTAAATGGGGGCACAGATACGCAGTATTTT
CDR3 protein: CASSHSGTGGLNGGTDTQYF

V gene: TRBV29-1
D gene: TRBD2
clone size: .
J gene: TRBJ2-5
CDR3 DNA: TGCAGCGGAGGACTAGCGGGAGGGGCGACCCAGTACTTC
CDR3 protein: CSGGLAGGATQYF

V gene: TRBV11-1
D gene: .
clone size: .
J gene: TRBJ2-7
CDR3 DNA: TGTGCCAGCAGCTTAACGGCAACCTACGAGCAGTACTTC
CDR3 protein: CASSLTATYEQYF

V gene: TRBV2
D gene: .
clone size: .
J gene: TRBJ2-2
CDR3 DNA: TGTGCCAGCAGTGAGAGGACGACGAACACCGGGGAGCTGTTTTTT
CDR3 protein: CASSERTTNTGELFF

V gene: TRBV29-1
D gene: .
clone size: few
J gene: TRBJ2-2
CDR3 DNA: TGCAGCGTTAAGTTGTCGGGGGCTATCTCCGGGGAGCTGTTTTTT
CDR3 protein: CSVKLSGAISGELFF

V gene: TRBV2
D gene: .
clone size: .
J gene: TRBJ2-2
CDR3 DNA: TGTACCTTCAGTTTAAGGCAGGGAGGCACCGGGGAGCTGTTTTTT
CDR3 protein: CTFSLRQGGTGELFF

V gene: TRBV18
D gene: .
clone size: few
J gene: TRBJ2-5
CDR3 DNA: TGTGCCAGCTCACCGACAGGATACCAAGAGACCCAGTACTTC
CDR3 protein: CASSPTGYQETQYF

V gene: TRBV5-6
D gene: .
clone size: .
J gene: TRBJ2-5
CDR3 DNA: TGTGCCAGCAGCTTCACGGGGCGGGAGACCCAGTACTTC
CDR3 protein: CASSFTGRETQYF

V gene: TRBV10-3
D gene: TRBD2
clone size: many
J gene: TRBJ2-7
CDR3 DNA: TGTGCCATCAGAACCGGGACTAGCTCTGTCGAGCAGTACTTC
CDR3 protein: CAIRTGTSSVEQYF

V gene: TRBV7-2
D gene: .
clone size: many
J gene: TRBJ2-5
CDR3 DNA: TGTGCCAGCAGCTTAGGCGCGGTGTGGGGGGACCGCCAAGAGACCCAGTACTTC
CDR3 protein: CASSLGAVWGDRQETQYF

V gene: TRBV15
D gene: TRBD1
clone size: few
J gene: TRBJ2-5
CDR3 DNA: TGTGCCACCAGTAGGACAGGGACGCTAGAGACCCAGTACTTC
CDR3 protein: CATSRTGTLETQYF

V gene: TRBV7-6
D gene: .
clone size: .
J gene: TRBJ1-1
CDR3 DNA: TGTGCCAGCAGCTTAAGAGGGCAGGGGAAGACTGAAGCTTTCTTT
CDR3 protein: CASSLRGQGKTEAFF

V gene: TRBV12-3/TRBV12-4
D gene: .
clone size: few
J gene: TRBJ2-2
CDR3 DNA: TGTGCCAGCAGTGAGGAAACAGGGATGCCCAACACCGGGGAGCTGTTTTTT
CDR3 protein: CASSEETGMPNTGELFF

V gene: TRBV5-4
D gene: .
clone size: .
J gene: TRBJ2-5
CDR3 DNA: TGTGCCAGCAGCGGGATTCCAGGGAGGAGGGAGACCCAGTACTTC
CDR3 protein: CASSGIPGRRETQYF

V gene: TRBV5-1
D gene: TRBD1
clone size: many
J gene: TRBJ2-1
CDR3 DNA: TGCGCCAGCAGCTTTACAGGGGCCACCGTAAACAATGAGCAGTTCTTC
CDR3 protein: CASSFTGATVNNEQFF

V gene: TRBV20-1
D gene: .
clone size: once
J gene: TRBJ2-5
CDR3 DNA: TGCAGTGCTAGTTCAGGGTGGGAGACCCAGTACTTC
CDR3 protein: CSASSGWETQYF

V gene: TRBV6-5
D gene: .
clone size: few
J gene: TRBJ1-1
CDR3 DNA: TGTGCCAGCAGTTACCGGGGGATACTCGCTGAAGCTTTCTTT
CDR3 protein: CASSYRGILAEAFF

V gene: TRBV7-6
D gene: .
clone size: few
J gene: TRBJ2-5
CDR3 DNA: TGTGCCAGCAGCCTGGATCAAGGGACCCAGTACTTC
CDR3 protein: CASSLDQGTQYF

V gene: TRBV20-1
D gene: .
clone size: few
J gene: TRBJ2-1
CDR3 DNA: TGCAGTGGGAAGGGGCCAGGAGACTACAATGAGCAGTTCTTC
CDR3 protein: CSGKGPGDYNEQFF

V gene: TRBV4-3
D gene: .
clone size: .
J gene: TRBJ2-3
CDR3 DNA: TGCGCCAGCAGTCGAACGGTCTACACAGATACGCAGTATTTT
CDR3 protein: CASSRTVYTDTQYF

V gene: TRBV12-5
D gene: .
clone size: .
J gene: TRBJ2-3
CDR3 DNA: TGTGCTAGTGGTTTGCCAACCTTAGATACGCAGTATTTT
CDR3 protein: CASGLPTLDTQYF

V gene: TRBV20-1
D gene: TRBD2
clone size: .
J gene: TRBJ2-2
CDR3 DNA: TGCAGTGCTAGAGGGGCAGGCAGACTAGCGACGAACACCGGGGAGCTGTTTTTT
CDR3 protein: CSARGAGRLATNTGELFF

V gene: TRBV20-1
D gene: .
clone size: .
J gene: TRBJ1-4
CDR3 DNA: TGCAGTGCTACCCGGGGAGGGCGAATGGATGAAAAACTGTTTTTT
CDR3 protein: CSATRGGRMDEKLFF

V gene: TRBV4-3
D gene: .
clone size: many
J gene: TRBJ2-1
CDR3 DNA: TGCGCCAGCAGCCAAGTAACCGCCAGGAATGAGCAGTTCTTC
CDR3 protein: CASSQVTARNEQFF

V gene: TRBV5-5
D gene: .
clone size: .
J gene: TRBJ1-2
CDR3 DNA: TGTGCCAGCAGCTTGCGGGCTCACTATGGCTACACCTTC
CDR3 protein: CASSLRAHYGYTF

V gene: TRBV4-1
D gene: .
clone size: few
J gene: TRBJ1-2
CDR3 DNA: TGCGCCAGCAGCCTAGACAGTCTAACGGGAGGCTACACCTTC
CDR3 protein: CASSLDSLTGGYTF

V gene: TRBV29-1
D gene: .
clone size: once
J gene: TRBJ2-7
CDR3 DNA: TGCAGCGTTGGCCGCAGGGATCGCCACGAGCAGTACTTC
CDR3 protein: CSVGRRDRHEQYF

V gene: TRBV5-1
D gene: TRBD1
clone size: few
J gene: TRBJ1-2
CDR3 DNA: TGCGCCAGCAGCCCAACCGGGACAGGGGGAATAGTAAACTATGGCTACACCTTC
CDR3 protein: CASSPTGTGGIVNYGYTF

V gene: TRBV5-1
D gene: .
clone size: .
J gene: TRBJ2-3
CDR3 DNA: TGCGCCAGCAGGGCATTCTTGGAGGCAGATACGCAGTATTTT
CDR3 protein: CASRAFLEADTQYF

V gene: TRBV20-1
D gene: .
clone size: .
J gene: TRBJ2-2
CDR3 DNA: TGCAGTGCTAGAGATTGGTTCTCCAACACCGGGGAGCTGTTTTTT
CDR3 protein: CSARDWFSNTGELFF

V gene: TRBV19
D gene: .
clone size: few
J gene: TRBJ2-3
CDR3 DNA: TGTGCCACTGAGACGTCGCACACAGATACGCAGTATTTT
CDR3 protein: CATETSHTDTQYF

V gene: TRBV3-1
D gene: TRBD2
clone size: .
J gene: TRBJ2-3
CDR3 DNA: TGTGCCAGCAGTTTATGGGGACTAGCGGGGGGGCCTAGCACAGATACGCAGTATTTT
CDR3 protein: CASSLWGLAGGPSTDTQYF

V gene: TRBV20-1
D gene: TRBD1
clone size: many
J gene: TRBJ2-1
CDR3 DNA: TGCAGTGCGCCGACAGGGGGTCTCACCTACAATGAGCAGTTCTTC
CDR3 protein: CSAPTGGLTYNEQFF

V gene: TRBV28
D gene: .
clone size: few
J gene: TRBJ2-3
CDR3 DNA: TGTGCCAGCACCACCGGGGCTAGCACAGATACGCAGTATTTT
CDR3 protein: CASTTGASTDTQYF

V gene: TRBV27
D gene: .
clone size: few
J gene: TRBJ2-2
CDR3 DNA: TGTGCCAGCAGTCCTCTTTGGGGCCCCGGGGAGCTGTTTTTT
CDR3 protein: CASSPLWGPGELFF

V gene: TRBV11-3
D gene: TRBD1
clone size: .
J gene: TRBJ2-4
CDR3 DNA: TGTGCCAGCAGTTCGGGACAGACAAACATTCAGTACTTC
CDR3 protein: CASSSGQTNIQYF

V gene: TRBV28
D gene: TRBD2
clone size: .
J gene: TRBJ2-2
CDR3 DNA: TGTGCCAGCAGTCCCCGTGCGGGCGGGGGAACCGGGGAGCTGTTTTTT
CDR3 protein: CASSPRAGGGTGELFF

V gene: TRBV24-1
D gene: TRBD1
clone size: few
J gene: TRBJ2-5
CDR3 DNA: TGTGCCACCAGTGACCGTCAGACAGGGGGCCAAGAGACCCAGTACTTC
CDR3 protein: CATSDRQTGGQETQYF

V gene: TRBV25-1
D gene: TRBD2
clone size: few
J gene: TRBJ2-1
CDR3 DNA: TGTGCCAGCAGTGAATATACTTGGCGGGAGACTTACAATGAGCAGTTCTTC
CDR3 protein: CASSEYTWRETYNEQFF

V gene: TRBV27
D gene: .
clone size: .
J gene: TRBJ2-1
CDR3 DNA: TGTGCCAGTGGGCCTGGATCCTACAATGAGCAGTTCTTC
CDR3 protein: CASGPGSYNEQFF

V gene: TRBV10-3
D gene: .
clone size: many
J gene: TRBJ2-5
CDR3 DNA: TGTGCCATCAGTGGCGGCAGGGCACAAGAGACCCAGTACTTC
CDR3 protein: CAISGGRAQETQYF

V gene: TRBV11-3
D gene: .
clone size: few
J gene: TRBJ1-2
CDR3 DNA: TGTGCCAGCAGCTTAGTCCCCGGGGGGGGCTACACCTTC
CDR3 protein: CASSLVPGGGYTF

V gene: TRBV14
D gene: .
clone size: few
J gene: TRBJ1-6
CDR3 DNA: TGTGCCAGCAGCGCTAAACATGCCAGGGCGAATTCACCCCTCCACTTT
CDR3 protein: CASSAKHARANSPLHF